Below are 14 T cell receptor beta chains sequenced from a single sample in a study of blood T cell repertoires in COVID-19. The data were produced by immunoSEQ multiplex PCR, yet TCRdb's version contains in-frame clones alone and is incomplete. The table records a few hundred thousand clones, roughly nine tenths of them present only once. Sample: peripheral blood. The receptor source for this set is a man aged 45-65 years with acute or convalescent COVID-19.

The CDR3 spells CASRGRGPPGTEAFF. The DNA of the CDR3 is TGTGCCAGCAGGGGAAGGGGGCCCCCAGGGACTGAAGCTTTCTTT. The chain uses TRBV27 and TRBJ1-1, with 7 positions matching TRBD1. Germline V CDR1 and CDR2: MNHEY, SMNVEV (reference sequence). J was trimmed by 5 bases and V by 6 bases; bases with no gene match: 12. The CDR3 loop spans 15 amino acids.

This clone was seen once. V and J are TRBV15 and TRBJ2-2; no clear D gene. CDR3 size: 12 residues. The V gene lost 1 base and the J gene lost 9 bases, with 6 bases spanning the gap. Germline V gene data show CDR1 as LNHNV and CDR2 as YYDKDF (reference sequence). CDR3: CATSRAGRELFF. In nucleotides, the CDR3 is TGTGCCACCAGCAGAGCCGGTAGGGAGCTGTTTTTT.

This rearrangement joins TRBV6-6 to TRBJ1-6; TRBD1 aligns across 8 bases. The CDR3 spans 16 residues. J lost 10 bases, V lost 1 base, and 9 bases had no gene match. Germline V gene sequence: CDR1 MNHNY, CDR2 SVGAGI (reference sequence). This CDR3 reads CASSYWRGTGDSPLHF. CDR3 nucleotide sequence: TGTGCCAGCAGTTACTGGAGAGGGACAGGCGACTCACCCCTCCACTTT.

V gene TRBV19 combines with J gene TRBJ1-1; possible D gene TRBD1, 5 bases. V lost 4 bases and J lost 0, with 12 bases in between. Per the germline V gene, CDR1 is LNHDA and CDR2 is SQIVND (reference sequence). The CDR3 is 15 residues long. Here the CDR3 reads CASSTRPGVNTEAFF. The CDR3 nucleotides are TGTGCCAGTAGTACCCGGCCGGGGGTGAACACTGAAGCTTTCTTT.

CDR3 bases: TGCGCCAGCAGCCGGGACAGGGTACTCCCGAACACCGGGGAGCTGTTTTTT. This sequence encodes CASSRDRVLPNTGELFF. The J gene is TRBJ2-2, the V gene TRBV5-1; 9 positions agree with TRBD1. Trimming removed 4 bases from V and 0 bases from J; junction bases left unmatched: 7. Germline CDR1 reads SGHRS; CDR2 reads YFSETQ. The CDR3 totals 17 residues.

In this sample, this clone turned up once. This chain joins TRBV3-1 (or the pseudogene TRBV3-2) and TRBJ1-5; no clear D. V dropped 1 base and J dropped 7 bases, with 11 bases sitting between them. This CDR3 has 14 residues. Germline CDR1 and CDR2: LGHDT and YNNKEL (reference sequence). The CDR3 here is CASSQVVGGQPQHF. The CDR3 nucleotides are TGTGCCAGCAGCCAAGTGGTAGGAGGCCAGCCCCAGCATTTT.

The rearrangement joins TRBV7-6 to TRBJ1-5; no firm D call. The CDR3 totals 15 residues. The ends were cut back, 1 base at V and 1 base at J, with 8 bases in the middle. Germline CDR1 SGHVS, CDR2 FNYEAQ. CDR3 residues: CASSLVPGSNQPQHF. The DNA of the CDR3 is TGTGCCAGCAGCTTAGTTCCAGGCAGCAATCAGCCCCAGCATTTT.

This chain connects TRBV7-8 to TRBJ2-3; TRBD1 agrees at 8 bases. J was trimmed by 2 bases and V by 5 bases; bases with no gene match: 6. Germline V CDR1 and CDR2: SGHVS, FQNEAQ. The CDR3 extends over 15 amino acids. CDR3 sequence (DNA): TGTGCCAGCAGCCCAGGGGGCCTACCCACAGATACGCAGTATTTT. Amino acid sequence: CASSPGGLPTDTQYF.

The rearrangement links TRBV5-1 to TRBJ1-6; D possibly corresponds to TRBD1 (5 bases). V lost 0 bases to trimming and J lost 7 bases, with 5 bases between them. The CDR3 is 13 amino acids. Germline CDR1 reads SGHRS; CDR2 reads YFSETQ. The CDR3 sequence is CASSLEGNSPLHF. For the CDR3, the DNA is TGCGCCAGCAGCTTGGAGGGGAATTCACCCCTCCACTTT. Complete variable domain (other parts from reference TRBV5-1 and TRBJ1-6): KAGVTQTPRYLIKTRGQQVTLSCSPISGHRSVSWYQQTPGQGLQFLFEYFSETQRNKGNFPGRFSGRQFSNSRSEMNVSTLELGDSALYLCASSLEGNSPLHFGNGTRLTVT.

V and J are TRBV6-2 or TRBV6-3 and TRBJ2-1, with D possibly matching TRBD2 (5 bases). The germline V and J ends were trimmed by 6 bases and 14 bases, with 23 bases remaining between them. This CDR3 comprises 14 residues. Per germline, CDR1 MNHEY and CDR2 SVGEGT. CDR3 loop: CASSNVPIRGVEFF. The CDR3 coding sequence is TGTGCCAGCAGCAATGTACCAATCCGGGGAGTGGAGTTCTTC.

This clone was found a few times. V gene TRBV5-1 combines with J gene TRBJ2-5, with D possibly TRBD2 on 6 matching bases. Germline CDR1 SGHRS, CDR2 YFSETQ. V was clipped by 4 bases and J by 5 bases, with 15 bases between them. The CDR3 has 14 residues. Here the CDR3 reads CASSATSFRETQYF. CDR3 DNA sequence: TGCGCCAGCAGCGCAACTAGCTTTAGGGAGACCCAGTACTTC.

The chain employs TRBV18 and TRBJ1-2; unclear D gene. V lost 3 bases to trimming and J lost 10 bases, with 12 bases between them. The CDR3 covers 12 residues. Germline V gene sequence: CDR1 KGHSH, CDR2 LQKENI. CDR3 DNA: TGTGCCAGCTCACCGGGCGAGGGTGACTACACCTTC. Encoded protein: CASSPGEGDYTF.

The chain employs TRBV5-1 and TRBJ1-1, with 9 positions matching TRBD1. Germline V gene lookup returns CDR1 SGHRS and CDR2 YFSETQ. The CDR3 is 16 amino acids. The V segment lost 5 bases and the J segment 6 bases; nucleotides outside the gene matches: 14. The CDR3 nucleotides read TGCGCCAGCAGTTTCAACCCCGGGACAGGGCTTTCTGAAGCTTTCTTT. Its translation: CASSFNPGTGLSEAFF.

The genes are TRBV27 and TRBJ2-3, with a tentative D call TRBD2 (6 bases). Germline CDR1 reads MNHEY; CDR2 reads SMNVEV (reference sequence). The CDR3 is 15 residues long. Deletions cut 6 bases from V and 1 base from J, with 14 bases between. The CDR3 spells CASSPSWGGTDTQYF. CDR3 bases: TGTGCCAGCAGCCCTTCCTGGGGGGGCACAGATACGCAGTATTTT.